Below, 3 T cell receptor beta chains from the same sample are listed, as sequenced in a study of sequential checkpoint blockade in melanoma. Libraries were prepared by immunoSEQ multiplex PCR; TCRdb keeps only in-frame clonotypes and omits some of them. The sample includes approximately 14,000 clones, around half of them seen just once. Treatment of the sample: randomized to nivolumab then ipilimumab (arm A) or the reverse (arm B). Sequenced here: CD8+ T cells sorted from blood (inferred from file names), sampled from a patient given nivolumab and ipilimumab in sequence. These receptors were collected from a human donor with melanoma.

The V gene is TRBV27, the J gene TRBJ2-1; 7 bases align to TRBD2. The CDR3 is 16 residues long. Germline CDR1 reads MNHEY; CDR2 reads SMNVEV (reference sequence). After removal of 5 bases from V and 6 bases from J, the junction contained 13 bases not matched to a gene. In DNA, the CDR3 is TGTGCCAGCAGTAAACCAGCGGGAACGGGGATCAATGAGCAGTTCTTC. This encodes CASSKPAGTGINEQFF.

This clone showed up just a few times. The genes are TRBV29-1 and TRBJ2-1; 10 nucleotides agree with TRBD1. The CDR3 covers 13 residues. Germline CDR1 is SQVTM and CDR2 is ANQGSEA. The CDR3 DNA reads as TGCATGACGGGGGACAGGGGATTGGGTGAGCAGTTCTTC. Protein product: CMTGDRGLGEQFF.

This clone was counted a few times. V usage is TRBV19 and J usage is TRBJ1-1, with D tentatively TRBD1 (5 bases). Germline lookup yields CDR1 LNHDA and CDR2 SQIVND (reference sequence). V lost 2 bases and J lost 5, with 9 bases in between. CDR3 length equals 13 residues. The CDR3 protein is CASSIQGGTEAFF. In DNA form, the CDR3 reads TGTGCCAGTAGTATACAGGGAGGAACTGAAGCTTTCTTT. Looking up the rest from reference TRBV19 and TRBJ1-1 gives the full variable domain: DGGITQSPKYLFRKEGQNVTLSCEQNLNHDAMYWYRQDPGQGLRLIYYSQIVNDFQKGDIAEGYSVSREKKESFPLTVTSAQKNPTAFYLCASSIQGGTEAFFGQGTRLTVV.